Detailed here is one TCR beta chain. Authors' analysis steps: How many nucleated cells were present was estimated from reference gene primer amplification. TCRdb's copy holds only in-frame clones and misses some; the assay was immunoSEQ multiplex PCR. V and J calls and clone size are those listed in that table; D and trimming were worked out from the DNA. The sample carries under 450,000 clones, about 89% recorded once. This sample was included in a study of blood T cell repertoires in COVID-19. Overall study: Material from acute and convalescent COVID-19 was sourced from the United States, Italy and Spain. Nucleic acid was either cDNA or gDNA, and it came from T cells, B-cell-depleted T cells, or PBMCs.

The Seattle site enrolled patients during active infection and followed them longitudinally. The germline gives CDR1 MNHEY, CDR2 SMNVEV (reference sequence). The CDR3 sequence is 16 residues long. Trimming cost V 2 bases and J 5 bases; bases outside gene matches: 4. The chain combines TRBV27 with TRBJ1-5, with 12 bases fitting TRBD1. Material for sequencing was peripheral blood. The sequence was obtained from a woman aged 40 to 55 with COVID-19, enrolled during active disease. The CDR3, as DNA: TGTGCCAGCAGTTTAATTGGGACAGGGGGCGATCAGCCCCAGCATTTT. Protein product: CASSLIGTGGDQPQHF.